Detailed here is one T cell receptor (beta chain). Its target is unknown. Libraries were prepared by immunoSEQ multiplex PCR; TCRdb keeps only in-frame clonotypes and omits some of them. In the table there are about 40,000 clones, around 92% of which are singletons. Checkpoint therapy with ipilimumab 1 mg/kg began 14 to 28 days after transplant. The data were taken from a study of ipilimumab plus nivolumab after autologous stem cell transplantation. Study information: Typical patient got a handful of ipilimumab doses and fewer than 10 nivolumab doses (median). Myeloma cases were transplant-naive high-risk or relapsed within 3 years post first autologous transplant.

Trimming removed 1 base at V and 0 bases at J, with 6 bases between. Looked up from germline, CDR1 is SGHVS and CDR2 is FQNEAQ. CDR3 length equals 14 residues. Study-level points and caveats: Per the authors, repertoire, Treg and microbiota data justify further study.

The chain recombines TRBV7-8 with TRBJ2-5; D not resolved. The source material was PBMCs, sampled in a trial of ipilimumab plus nivolumab as post-transplant consolidation. The clonotype originates from a male donor with multiple myeloma. CDR3 residues: CASSLERHQETQYF. The CDR3 coding sequence is TGTGCCAGCAGCTTAGAGAGGCACCAAGAGACCCAGTACTTC. Using reference TRBV7-8 and TRBJ2-5 for the parts outside the CDR3, the full variable domain is GAGVSQSPRYKVAKRGQDVALRCDPISGHVSLFWYQQALGQGPEFLTYFQNEAQLDKSGLPSDRFFAERPEGSVSTLKIQRTQQEDSAVYLCASSLERHQETQYFGPGTRLLVL.